What follows are 15 T cell receptor beta chains derived from one specimen sequenced in a study of T cell clones after liver transplantation. Libraries were prepared by immunoSEQ multiplex PCR; TCRdb keeps only in-frame clonotypes and omits some of them. Seen here are tens of thousands of clones, roughly 90% observed once, and the top ten hold approximately 2.6%. The sequencing here drew on CD4+ T cells from blood, taken before liver transplant. The receptors derive from a human donor who received a liver transplant.

The rearrangement joins TRBV6-1 to TRBJ2-7; D gene uncertain. V lost 4 bases, J lost 4 bases, and 8 bases lay in between. CDR1 is MNHNS, CDR2 SASEGT, per germline. The CDR3 has 12 residues. CDR3 sequence (DNA): TGTGCCAGCAGTGGCCTTGCTTACGAGCAGTACTTC. Protein product: CASSGLAYEQYF.

CDR3: CASSLSMNTEAFF. CDR3 nucleotide sequence: TGCGCCAGCAGCTTGAGTATGAACACTGAAGCTTTCTTT. The V call is TRBV5-1, the J call TRBJ1-1; no firm D call. V was pared by 1 base and J by 0 bases, with 4 bases between. CDR3 size: 13 residues. Looked up from germline, CDR1 is SGHRS and CDR2 is YFSETQ.

The rearrangement links TRBV6-5 to TRBJ2-1; D gene uncertain. CDR1 and CDR2 (germline): MNHEY, SVGAGI. This CDR3 is 11 amino acids long. The ends were cut back, 6 bases at V and 3 bases at J, with 3 bases in the middle. CDR3 loop: CASSRYNEQFF. The CDR3 coding sequence is TGTGCCAGCAGCCGCTACAATGAGCAGTTCTTC.

The DNA for the CDR3 is TGTGCCAGATACGAGCAGTACTTC. This translates into CARYEQYF. The rearrangement links TRBV5-4 to TRBJ2-7; no firm D call. Trimming took off 8 bases at V and 4 bases at J, with 1 base between the two ends. Germline CDR1 and CDR2: SGHNT and YYREEE (reference sequence). The CDR3 has 8 amino acids.

This clone was picked up one time. The CDR3, as DNA: TGCGCCAGCAGCCAAGGCGGTAGCTTGGAGACCCAGTACTTC. It is translated as CASSQGGSLETQYF. The chain has TRBV4-1 and TRBJ2-5, with no clear D. The CDR3 is 14 amino acids. CDR1 and CDR2 from the germline V gene are MGHRA and YSYEKL. The V and J ends lost 1 base and 5 bases respectively, with 11 bases between them.

The chain employs TRBV4-3 and TRBJ2-7; 8 nucleotides align to TRBD2. Germline-derived CDR1 and CDR2 are LGHNA and YSLEER. Germline trimming cut 0 bases from V and 2 bases from J; bases unmatched to any gene: 3. This CDR3 has 15 residues. CDR3: CASSQDFSGTYEQYF. In DNA form, the CDR3 reads TGCGCCAGCAGCCAAGATTTTAGCGGGACCTACGAGCAGTACTTC.

The chain links TRBV10-3 to TRBJ1-1, with D maybe TRBD1 (5 bases). This CDR3 is built from 14 residues. Germline V gives CDR1 ENHRY, CDR2 SYGVKD. Trimming removed 3 bases at V and 1 base at J, with 9 bases between. The CDR3 DNA follows: TGTGCCATCAGTGATCACGGACAGAACACTGAAGCTTTCTTT. The encoded protein is CAISDHGQNTEAFF.

The chain employs TRBV7-9 and TRBJ2-3; 14 bases map to TRBD2. This CDR3 is built from 17 residues. With 5 bases clipped from V and 3 bases from J, the junction kept 7 bases outside the gene matches. Germline values: CDR1 SEHNR, CDR2 FQNEAQ (reference sequence). CDR3 in DNA: TGTGCCAGCAGCGGCCCGGGACTAGCGGGAGTAACAGATACGCAGTATTTT. Protein sequence: CASSGPGLAGVTDTQYF.

This chain joins TRBV4-1 and TRBJ2-4; the D call may be TRBD1 or TRBD2 (5 bases each). The CDR3 totals 16 residues. Trimming shortened V by 0 bases and J by 7 bases, and 16 bases separated the two germline ends. Germline CDR1 is MGHRA and CDR2 is YSYEKL. CDR3 sequence: CASSQDWDPTGNIQYF. As DNA, the CDR3 is TGCGCCAGCAGCCAAGATTGGGACCCCACCGGGAACATTCAGTACTTC.

The chain has TRBV21-1 and TRBJ2-4. TRBV21-1 is flagged as a pseudogene. The length of the CDR3 is 10 residues. DNA for the CDR3: TGTAGTTTAGCCAAAAACATTCAGTACTTC. This translates into CSLAKNIQYF.

This clone was found once. This CDR3 is also generated by other DNA sequences in the sample. The chain is built from TRBV29-1 and TRBJ2-7, with D possibly being TRBD2 (6 bases). The germline CDR1 and CDR2 sequences are SQVTM and ANQGSEA. V was clipped by 6 bases and J by 6 bases, with 18 bases between them. The CDR3 contains 13 residues. CDR3 in amino acids: CSVALATRSEQYF. CDR3 DNA sequence: TGCAGCGTAGCTCTAGCGACGAGGTCCGAGCAGTACTTC.

The sample holds a few counts of this clone. V and J are TRBV29-1 and TRBJ2-7, with 10 bases lining up with TRBD1. Trimming cost V 4 bases and J 9 bases; bases outside gene matches: 3. Germline V gene sequence: CDR1 SQVTM, CDR2 ANQGSEA. CDR3 size: 11 residues. This CDR3 is CSVGDRGGQYF. Here the CDR3 DNA reads TGCAGCGTTGGGGACAGGGGCGGGCAGTACTTC.

This clone was picked up a small number of times. The rearrangement links TRBV29-1 to TRBJ2-3; 10 bases align to TRBD2. The CDR3 loop spans 13 amino acids. Trimming took 4 bases from V and 6 from J; bases not matched to a gene: 4. In germline, CDR1 is SQVTM, CDR2 ANQGSEA. In nucleotides, the CDR3 is TGCAGCGTTGCAGGAGCGGGAGGGGATACGCAGTATTTT. It is translated as CSVAGAGGDTQYF.

The chain combines TRBV6-5 with TRBJ2-1; D not certain. Germline V CDR1 and CDR2: MNHEY, SVGAGI. The V gene lost 5 bases and the J gene lost 8 bases, with 7 bases spanning the gap. The CDR3 totals 11 residues. DNA of the CDR3: TGTGCCAGCAGTCAGCGCTATGAGCAGTTCTTC. Its translation: CASSQRYEQFF.

The chain employs TRBV7-2 and TRBJ2-3; no clear D gene. Germline CDR1 reads SGHTA; CDR2 reads FQGNSA. V was clipped by 0 bases and J by 8 bases, with 12 bases between them. This CDR3 comprises 14 residues. CDR3 loop: CASSLAPGLSTQYF. DNA of the CDR3: TGTGCCAGCAGCTTAGCACCAGGCCTCTCTACGCAGTATTTT.